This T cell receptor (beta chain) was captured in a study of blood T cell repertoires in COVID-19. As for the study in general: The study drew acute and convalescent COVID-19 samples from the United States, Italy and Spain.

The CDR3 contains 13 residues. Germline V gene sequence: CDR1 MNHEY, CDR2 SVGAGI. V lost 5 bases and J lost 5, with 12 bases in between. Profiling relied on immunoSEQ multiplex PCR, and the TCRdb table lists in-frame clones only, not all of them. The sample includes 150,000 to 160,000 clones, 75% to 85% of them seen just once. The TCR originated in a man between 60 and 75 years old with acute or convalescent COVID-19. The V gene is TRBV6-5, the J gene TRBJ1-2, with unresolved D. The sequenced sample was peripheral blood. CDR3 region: CASSPGAPYGYTF. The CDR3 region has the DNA TGTGCCAGCAGTCCGGGAGCTCCTTATGGCTACACCTTC.